This entry features one T cell receptor (beta chain) sequence. Antigen unknown. This CDR3 contains 15 residues. V gave up 6 bases and J gave up 3 bases, with 18 bases separating them. In germline, CDR1 is SGHTA, CDR2 FQGTGA. Each cDNA molecule carried a unique molecular identifier. One entry per CDR3 protein, called by TCRdb with MiXCR from the 5' RACE reads. Among about 64,000 distinct CDR3 sequences, 4.9% were seen once, and the ten largest hold under 6.5%. The data are from a study of early T cells in non-severe SARS-CoV-2 infection. Study summary: Bulk RNA from unsorted whole blood was sequenced; chains were unpaired. Study-level findings and limits: Matching results from VDJdb favored anti-spike CD8 responses, leaving private and CD4 specificities undetected.

This clonotype originated in an adult who was a healthcare worker with PCR-confirmed SARS-CoV-2 infection or an uninfected control (not recorded which). The chain is built from TRBV7-3 and TRBJ2-7; no reliable D call. The sample taken for sequencing was whole blood. CDR3 bases: TGTGCCAGCAGAATTCGTCCCCCGTCGGGCTACGAGCAGTACTTC. It specifies CASRIRPPSGYEQYF.